This T cell receptor (beta chain) was found in a study of beta chain features in type 1 diabetes. Every bit of the isolated RNA underwent reverse transcription, so sequencing read expressed TCRB transcripts. Sequencing was performed with immunoSEQ multiplex PCR; in TCRdb, only in-frame clones are kept and a portion is missing. Of 430,000 or so clones listed, roughly 10% were seen once; the top ten hold less than 0.06%. The germline V gene has CDR1 ENHRY and CDR2 SYGVKD. CDR3 length equals 12 residues. V was trimmed by 6 bases and J by 8 bases, leaving 11 bases between them. The TCR sequence derives from a woman aged 18-29 years in good health. Material: naive CD4+ T cells from blood. The chain employs TRBV10-3 and TRBJ2-1, with D hard to call. This CDR3 is CAISDLADEQFF. The CDR3 DNA reads as TGTGCCATCAGCGACCTCGCCGATGAGCAGTTCTTC.